The rows below give T cell receptor beta chains drawn from one sample of a study of beta chain features in type 1 diabetes. Generated by immunoSEQ multiplex PCR, the TCRdb table keeps only in-frame clones and is missing some. The sample lists 350,000 to 450,000 clones; about 15% were seen once. The sample comprised naive CD4+ T cells from blood. The origin of the receptors is a man younger than 45 in good health. CDR3s include the opening cysteine and the closing phenylalanine or tryptophan. The order of the fields is J gene, V gene, clone size, D gene, CDR3 DNA, CDR3 protein. D genes are given only for firm matches. Size is stated for part of the rows, as once, few or many counts, or as a class when the clone is expanded.

TRBJ1-5 TRBV7-8 NA TRBD1 TGTGCCAGCAGCTCCTACAGGGGACGACAGCCCCAGCATTTT CASSSYRGRQPQHF
TRBJ2-3 TRBV7-6 few NA TGTGCCAGCAGCTTAGGAAGGGGCGGAGGCACAGATACGCAGTATTTT CASSLGRGGGTDTQYF
TRBJ2-3 TRBV14 NA NA TGTGCCAGCAGCCAAGTCGGCCTGTCTAGCACAGATACGCAGTATTTT CASSQVGLSSTDTQYF
TRBJ1-1 TRBV30 few NA TGTGCCGGAAGACAATCGGAGAGCGGGACTGAAGCTTTCTTT CAGRQSESGTEAFF
TRBJ1-3 TRBV30 NA NA TGTGCCTGGAGTGTAGTGGGACTCTCTGGAAACACCATATATTTT CAWSVVGLSGNTIYF
TRBJ2-1 TRBV9 few NA TGTGCCAGCAGCTCCCCAAAGGGGGGGATTCAGGACAATGAGCAGTTCTTC CASSSPKGGIQDNEQFF
TRBJ2-3 TRBV9 NA TRBD1 TGTGCCAGCAGCGTAGGGACAGGGCCCCCAGATACGCAGTATTTT CASSVGTGPPDTQYF
TRBJ1-6 TRBV7-2 NA NA TGTGCTACCTTGGAGAGGGTTAACTATTCACCCCTCCACTTT CATLERVNYSPLHF
TRBJ1-2 TRBV7-9 NA NA TGTGCCAGCAGCCTCCCCGTGGGGCGCGACTATGGCTACACCTTC CASSLPVGRDYGYTF
TRBJ2-7 TRBV29-1 few NA TGCAGCGTAAACATGGGCCCCTACGAGCAGTACTTC CSVNMGPYEQYF
TRBJ1-1 TRBV7-2 once TRBD1 TGTGCCAGCAGCTTAGGGGACAGGTCCGCCCATGAAGCTTTCTTT CASSLGDRSAHEAFF
TRBJ1-1 TRBV4-1 few TRBD1 TGCGCCAGCAGCCAAGGGACAGGGGTCATGAACACTGAAGCTTTCTTT CASSQGTGVMNTEAFF
TRBJ2-6 TRBV13 NA NA TGTGCCAGCGGGGACTCTGGGGCCAACGTCCTGACTTTC CASGDSGANVLTF
TRBJ2-1 TRBV29-1 few TRBD2 TGCAGCGTTCGGACTAGCGGGGGGTCTTACAATGAGCAGTTCTTC CSVRTSGGSYNEQFF
TRBJ1-2 TRBV4-1 NA NA TGCGCCAGCAGCCAAGATTCAGGGAGGGGTTATGGCTACACCTTC CASSQDSGRGYGYTF
TRBJ1-2 TRBV13 few NA TGTGCCAGCAGCTTAGGCCTGTCACCTACGCGGGGGCCGACCTATGGCTACACCTTC CASSLGLSPTRGPTYGYTF